The clone carrying this T cell receptor beta chain was counted at least ten times. Antigen: not known. The sample comes from a study of T cells in Graves' hyperthyroidism and ophthalmopathy. General observations from the study: Ophthalmopathy and stable hyperthyroidism were separated by a 13 V-J model. Expanded thyroid clonotypes (above 0.001) were mostly also found in blood.

Amplified TCR beta CDR3 regions came from RNA transcripts. HTBI primers were used for first-round RT-PCR of the TCR CDR3. Each CDR3 protein is one row after TCRdb ran MiXCR on the multiplex PCR reads. Of roughly 630,000 distinct CDR3 sequences listed, approximately 15% are singletons. This CDR3 is 17 amino acids long. V was pared by 2 bases and J by 5 bases, with 9 bases of the junction left unmatched. Germline CDR1 MNHNS, CDR2 SASEGT. The sequenced sample was blood. V is TRBV6-1 and J is TRBJ2-3; the match to TRBD2 covers 11 bases. The receptor was isolated from a woman aged 30 to 39 with Graves' hyperthyroidism. This CDR3 is CASSELVAGGSGDTQYF. The CDR3 DNA follows: TGTGCCAGCAGTGAATTGGTAGCGGGAGGGTCCGGAGATACGCAGTATTTT.